What follows is one T cell receptor beta chain and its context. Antigen specificity is unknown. This CDR3 has 15 amino acids. Germline loops: CDR1 SGHTA, CDR2 FQGTGA. Trimming at V came to 5 bases and at J to 4 bases, leaving 5 bases not matched to a gene. RNA extraction and reverse transcription yielded cDNA as sequencing template. TCRdb's copy holds only in-frame clones and misses some; the assay was immunoSEQ multiplex PCR. The sample lists some 200,000 clones; 55% to 75% were seen once. The entry originates in a study of CD8+ T cells in alopecia areata. The overall study: A regimen of oral tofacitinib, 5 to 10 mg twice daily, was given to treated patients. Study results and limitations: Higher clonality and more expanded CD8+ clones appeared in lesional than normal scalp. Scalp samples also yield sequences of resident alphabeta T cells from normal skin. Among the top 100, expanded CD8+ clones, as well as scalp clonality, were significantly decreased by tofacitinib.

Specified treatment: oral pan-JAK inhibitor, 5-10 mg twice daily. This chain connects TRBV7-3 to TRBJ2-3; 11 nucleotides line up with TRBD1. The receptor's source is a human donor with alopecia areata. Here the sequenced sample was CD4+ T cells sorted from blood, taken at week 24, from a patient treated with tofacitinib. The CDR3 loop reads CASSVDRGPADTQYF. The DNA for the CDR3 is TGTGCCAGCAGCGTGGACAGGGGGCCCGCAGATACGCAGTATTTT. The full variable domain, completed using reference TRBV7-3 and TRBJ2-3, is GAGVSQTPSNKVTEKGKYVELRCDPISGHTALYWYRQSLGQGPEFLIYFQGTGAADDSGLPNDRFFAVRPEGSVSTLKIQRTERGDSAVYLCASSVDRGPADTQYFGPGTRLTVL.